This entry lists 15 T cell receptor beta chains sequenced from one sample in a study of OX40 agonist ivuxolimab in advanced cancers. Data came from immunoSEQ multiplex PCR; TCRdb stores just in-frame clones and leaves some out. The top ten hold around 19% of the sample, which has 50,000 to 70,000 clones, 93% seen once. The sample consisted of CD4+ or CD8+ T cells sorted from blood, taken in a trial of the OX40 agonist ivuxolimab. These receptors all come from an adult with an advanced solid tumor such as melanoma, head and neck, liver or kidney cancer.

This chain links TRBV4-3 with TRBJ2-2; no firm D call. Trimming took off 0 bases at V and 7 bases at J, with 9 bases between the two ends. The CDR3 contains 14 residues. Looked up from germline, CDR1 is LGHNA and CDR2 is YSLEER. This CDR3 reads CASSQDSPGGELFF. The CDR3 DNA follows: TGCGCCAGCAGCCAAGACTCCCCCGGCGGGGAGCTGTTTTTT.

The CDR3 loop reads CASSLSSGTIYEQYF. The CDR3 DNA reads TGTGCCAGCAGCTTAAGTAGCGGGACGATATACGAGCAGTACTTC. The J gene is TRBJ2-7, the V gene TRBV7-2; 8 bases are a match to TRBD2. Per the germline V gene, CDR1 is SGHTA and CDR2 is FQGNSA. V gave up 2 bases and J gave up 4 bases; unmatched junction bases: 7. This CDR3 spans 15 amino acids.

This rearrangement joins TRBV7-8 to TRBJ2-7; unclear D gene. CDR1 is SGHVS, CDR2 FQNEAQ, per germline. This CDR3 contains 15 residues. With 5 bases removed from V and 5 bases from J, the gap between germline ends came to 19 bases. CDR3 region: CASSNSEASINEQYF. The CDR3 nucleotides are TGTGCCAGCAGCAACTCAGAAGCCAGTATCAACGAGCAGTACTTC. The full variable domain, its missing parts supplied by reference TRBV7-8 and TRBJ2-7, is GAGVSQSPRYKVAKRGQDVALRCDPISGHVSLFWYQQALGQGPEFLTYFQNEAQLDKSGLPSDRFFAERPEGSVSTLKIQRTQQEDSAVYLCASSNSEASINEQYFGPGTRLTVT.

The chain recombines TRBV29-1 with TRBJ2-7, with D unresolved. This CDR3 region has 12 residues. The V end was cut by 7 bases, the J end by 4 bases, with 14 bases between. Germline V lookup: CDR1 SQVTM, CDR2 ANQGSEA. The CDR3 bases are TGCAGCGCCATGTTCGGGCCATACGAGCAGTACTTC. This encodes CSAMFGPYEQYF.

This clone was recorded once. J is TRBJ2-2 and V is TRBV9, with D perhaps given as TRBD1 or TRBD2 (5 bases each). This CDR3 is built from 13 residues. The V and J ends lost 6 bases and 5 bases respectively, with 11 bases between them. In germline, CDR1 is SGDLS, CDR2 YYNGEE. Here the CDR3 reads CASTRDGTGELFF. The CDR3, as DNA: TGTGCCAGCACCAGGGACGGGACCGGGGAGCTGTTTTTT. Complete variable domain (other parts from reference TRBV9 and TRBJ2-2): DSGVTQTPKHLITATGQRVTLRCSPRSGDLSVYWYQQSLDQGLQFLIQYYNGEERAKGNILERFSAQQFPDLHSELNLSSLELGDSALYFCASTRDGTGELFFGEGSRLTVL.

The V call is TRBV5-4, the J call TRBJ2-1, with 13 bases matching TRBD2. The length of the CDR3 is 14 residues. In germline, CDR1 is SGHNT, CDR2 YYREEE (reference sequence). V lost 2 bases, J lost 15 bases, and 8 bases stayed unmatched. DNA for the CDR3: TGTGCCAGCAGCTTAGACGGACTAGCGGGGGACCTGTTCTTC. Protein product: CASSLDGLAGDLFF.

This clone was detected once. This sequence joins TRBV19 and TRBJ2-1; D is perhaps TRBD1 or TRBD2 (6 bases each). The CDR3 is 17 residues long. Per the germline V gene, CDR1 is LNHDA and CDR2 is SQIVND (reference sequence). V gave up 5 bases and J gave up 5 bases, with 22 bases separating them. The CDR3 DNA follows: TGTGCCAGTAGTCCATGGTGGGAGCGGAGGGGGGACAATGAGCAGTTCTTC. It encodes CASSPWWERRGDNEQFF.

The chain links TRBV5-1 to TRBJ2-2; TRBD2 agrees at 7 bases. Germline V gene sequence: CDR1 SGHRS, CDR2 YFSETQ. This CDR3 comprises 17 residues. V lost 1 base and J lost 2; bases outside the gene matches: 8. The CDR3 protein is CASSLSRTGGNTGELFF. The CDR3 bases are TGCGCCAGCAGCTTGAGTAGAACGGGAGGCAACACCGGGGAGCTGTTTTTT.

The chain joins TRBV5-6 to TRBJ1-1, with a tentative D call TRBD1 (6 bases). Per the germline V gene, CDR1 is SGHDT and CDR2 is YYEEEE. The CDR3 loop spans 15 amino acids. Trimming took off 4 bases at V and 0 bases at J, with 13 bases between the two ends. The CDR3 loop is CASSVGALMNTEAFF. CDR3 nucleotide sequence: TGTGCCAGCAGCGTGGGGGCGCTGATGAACACTGAAGCTTTCTTT.

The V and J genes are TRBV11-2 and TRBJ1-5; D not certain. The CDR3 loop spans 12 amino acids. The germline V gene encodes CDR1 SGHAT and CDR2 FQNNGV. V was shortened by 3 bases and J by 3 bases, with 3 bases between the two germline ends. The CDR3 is CASSLDNQPQHF. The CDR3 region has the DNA TGTGCCAGCAGCTTGGACAATCAGCCCCAGCATTTT. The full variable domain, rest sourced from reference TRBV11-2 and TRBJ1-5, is EAGVAQSPRYKIIEKRQSVAFWCNPISGHATLYWYQQILGQGPKLLIQFQNNGVVDDSQLPKDRFSAERLKGVDSTLKIQPAKLEDSAVYLCASSLDNQPQHFGDGTRLSIL.

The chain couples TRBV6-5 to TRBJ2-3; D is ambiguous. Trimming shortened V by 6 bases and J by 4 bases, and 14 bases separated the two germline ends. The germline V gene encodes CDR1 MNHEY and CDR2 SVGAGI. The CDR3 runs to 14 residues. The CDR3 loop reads CASSPRRLADTQYF. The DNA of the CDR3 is TGTGCCAGCAGCCCACGGCGGTTGGCAGATACGCAGTATTTT.

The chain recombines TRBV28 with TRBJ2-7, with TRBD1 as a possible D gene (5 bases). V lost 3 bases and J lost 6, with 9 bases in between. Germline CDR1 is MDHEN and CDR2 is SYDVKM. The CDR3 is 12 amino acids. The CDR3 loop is CASSFFTGEQYF. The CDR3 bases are TGTGCCAGCAGTTTTTTTACAGGCGAGCAGTACTTC. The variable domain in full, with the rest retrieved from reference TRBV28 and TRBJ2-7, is DVKVTQSSRYLVKRTGEKVFLECVQDMDHENMFWYRQDPGLGLRLIYFSYDVKMKEKGDIPEGYSVSREKKERFSLILESASTNQTSMYLCASSFFTGEQYFGPGTRLTVT.

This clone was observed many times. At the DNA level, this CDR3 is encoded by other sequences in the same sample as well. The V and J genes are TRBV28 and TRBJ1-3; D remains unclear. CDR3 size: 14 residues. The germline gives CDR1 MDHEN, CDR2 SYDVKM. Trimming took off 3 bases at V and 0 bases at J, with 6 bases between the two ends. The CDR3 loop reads CASSLVSSGNTIYF. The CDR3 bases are TGTGCCAGCAGTTTGGTGAGCTCTGGAAACACCATATATTTT.

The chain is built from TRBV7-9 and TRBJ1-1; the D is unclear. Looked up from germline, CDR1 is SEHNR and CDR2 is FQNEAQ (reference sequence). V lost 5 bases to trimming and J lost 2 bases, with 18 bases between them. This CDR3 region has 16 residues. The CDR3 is CASSPTPNGFNTEAFF. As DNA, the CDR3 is TGTGCCAGCAGCCCAACCCCGAACGGTTTTAACACTGAAGCTTTCTTT.

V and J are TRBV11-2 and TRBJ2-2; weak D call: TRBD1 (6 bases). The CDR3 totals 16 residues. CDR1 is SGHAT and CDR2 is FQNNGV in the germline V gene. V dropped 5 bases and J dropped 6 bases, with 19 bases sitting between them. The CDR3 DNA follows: TGTGCCAGCAGCCCGACCGTGGGGGCCCTCCCCGGGGAGCTGTTTTTT. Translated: CASSPTVGALPGELFF.